This T cell receptor beta chain was retrieved from a study of T cells after somatic rescue of genetic block. The CDR3 contains 14 residues. V lost 5 bases to trimming and J lost 3 bases; unmatched junction nucleotides: 5. Germline V gives CDR1 SNHLY, CDR2 FYNNEI. Method: immunoSEQ multiplex PCR; TCRdb's copy keeps in-frame clones and lacks some. The sample has some 68,000 clones, approximately 91% seen once. Sequenced sample: peripheral blood mononuclear cells (PBMCs). The rearrangement links TRBV2 to TRBJ2-7; 9 bases agree with TRBD1. The TCR sequence derives from a young man. The CDR3 DNA reads as TGTGCCAGCAGTCGTGGGACAGGGTTCTACGAGCAGTACTTC. Translating it yields CASSRGTGFYEQYF.